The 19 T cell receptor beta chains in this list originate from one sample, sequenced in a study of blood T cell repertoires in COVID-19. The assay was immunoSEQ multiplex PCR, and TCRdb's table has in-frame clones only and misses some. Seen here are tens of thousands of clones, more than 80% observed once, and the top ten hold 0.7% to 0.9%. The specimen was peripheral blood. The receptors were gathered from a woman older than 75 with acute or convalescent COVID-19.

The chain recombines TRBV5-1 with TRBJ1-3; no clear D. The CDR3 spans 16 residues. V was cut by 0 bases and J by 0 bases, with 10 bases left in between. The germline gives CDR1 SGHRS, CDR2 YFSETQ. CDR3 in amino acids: CASSLEERISGNTIYF. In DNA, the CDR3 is TGCGCCAGCAGCTTGGAGGAGCGGATCTCTGGAAACACCATATATTTT. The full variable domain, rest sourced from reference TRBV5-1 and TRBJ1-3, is KAGVTQTPRYLIKTRGQQVTLSCSPISGHRSVSWYQQTPGQGLQFLFEYFSETQRNKGNFPGRFSGRQFSNSRSEMNVSTLELGDSALYLCASSLEERISGNTIYFGEGSWLTVV.

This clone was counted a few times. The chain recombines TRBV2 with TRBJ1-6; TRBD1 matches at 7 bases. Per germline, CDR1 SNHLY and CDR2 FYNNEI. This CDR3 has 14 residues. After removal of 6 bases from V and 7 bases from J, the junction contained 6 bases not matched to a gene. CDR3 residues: CASRRDSSNSPLHF. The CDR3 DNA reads TGTGCCAGCAGAAGGGACAGTTCCAATTCACCCCTCCACTTT.

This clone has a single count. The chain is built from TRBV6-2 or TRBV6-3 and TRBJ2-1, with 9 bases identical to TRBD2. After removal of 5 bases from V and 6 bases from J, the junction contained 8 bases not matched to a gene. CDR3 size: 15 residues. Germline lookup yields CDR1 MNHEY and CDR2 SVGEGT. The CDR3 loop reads CASSVGLAQSNEQFF. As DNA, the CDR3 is TGTGCCAGCAGTGTGGGACTAGCTCAGAGCAATGAGCAGTTCTTC.

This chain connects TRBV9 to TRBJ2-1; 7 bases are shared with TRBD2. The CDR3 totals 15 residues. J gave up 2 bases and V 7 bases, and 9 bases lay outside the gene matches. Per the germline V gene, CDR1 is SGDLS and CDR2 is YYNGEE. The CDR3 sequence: CASSLSAGAYNEQFF. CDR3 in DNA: TGTGCCAGCTCTTTGAGCGCGGGGGCCTACAATGAGCAGTTCTTC. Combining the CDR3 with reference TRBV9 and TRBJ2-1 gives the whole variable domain DSGVTQTPKHLITATGQRVTLRCSPRSGDLSVYWYQQSLDQGLQFLIQYYNGEERAKGNILERFSAQQFPDLHSELNLSSLELGDSALYFCASSLSAGAYNEQFFGPGTRLTVL.

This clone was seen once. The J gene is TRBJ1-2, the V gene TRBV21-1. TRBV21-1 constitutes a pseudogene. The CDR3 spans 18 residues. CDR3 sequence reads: CASSKVRQGGRSRGGYTF. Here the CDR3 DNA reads TGTGCCAGCAGCAAAGTTCGCCAGGGAGGGCGTTCTCGGGGTGGCTACACCTTC.

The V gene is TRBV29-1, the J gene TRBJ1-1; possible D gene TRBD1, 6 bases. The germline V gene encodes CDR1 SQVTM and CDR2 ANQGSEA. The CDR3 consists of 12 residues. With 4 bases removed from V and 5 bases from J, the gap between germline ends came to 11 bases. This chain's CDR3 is CSVASQGTEAFF. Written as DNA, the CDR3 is TGCAGCGTTGCATCACAGGGAACTGAAGCTTTCTTT.

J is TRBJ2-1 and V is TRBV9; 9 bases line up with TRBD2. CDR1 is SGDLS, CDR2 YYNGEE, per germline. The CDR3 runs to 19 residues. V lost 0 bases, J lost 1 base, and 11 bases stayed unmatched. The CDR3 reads CASSVGFSGSIGSYNEQFF. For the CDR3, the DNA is TGTGCCAGCAGCGTAGGGTTTAGCGGGAGTATCGGGTCCTACAATGAGCAGTTCTTC.

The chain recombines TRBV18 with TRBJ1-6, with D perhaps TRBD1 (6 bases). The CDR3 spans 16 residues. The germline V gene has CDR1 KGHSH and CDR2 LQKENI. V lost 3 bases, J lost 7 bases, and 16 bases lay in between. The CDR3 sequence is CASSPYSRGTNSPLHF. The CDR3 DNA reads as TGTGCCAGCTCACCTTACTCCAGGGGAACCAATTCACCCCTCCACTTT.

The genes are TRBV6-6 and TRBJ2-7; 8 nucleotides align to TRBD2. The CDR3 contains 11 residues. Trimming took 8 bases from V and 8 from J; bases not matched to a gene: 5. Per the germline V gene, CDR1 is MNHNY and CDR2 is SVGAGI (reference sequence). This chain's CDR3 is CASSNSGKQYF. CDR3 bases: TGTGCCAGCTCGAATAGCGGGAAGCAGTACTTC.

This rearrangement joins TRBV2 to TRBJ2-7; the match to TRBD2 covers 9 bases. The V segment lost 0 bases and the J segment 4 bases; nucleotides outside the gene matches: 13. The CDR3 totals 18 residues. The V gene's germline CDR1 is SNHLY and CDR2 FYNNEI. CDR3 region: CASSEALLGGRARYEQYF. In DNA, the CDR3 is TGTGCCAGCAGTGAAGCGCTTCTTGGCGGGAGGGCCAGATACGAGCAGTACTTC.

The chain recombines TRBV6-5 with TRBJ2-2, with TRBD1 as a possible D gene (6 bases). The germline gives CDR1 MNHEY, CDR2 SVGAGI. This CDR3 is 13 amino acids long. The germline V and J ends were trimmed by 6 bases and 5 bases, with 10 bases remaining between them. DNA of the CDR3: TGTGCCAGCAGAACAGGGATTACCGGGGAGCTGTTTTTT. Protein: CASRTGITGELFF.

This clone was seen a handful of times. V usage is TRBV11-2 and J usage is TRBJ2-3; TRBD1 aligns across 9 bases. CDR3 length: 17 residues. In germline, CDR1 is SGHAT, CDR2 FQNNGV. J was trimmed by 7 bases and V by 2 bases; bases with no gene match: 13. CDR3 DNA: TGTGCCAGCAGCTTATGGGGCGCAGGACAGGGGCCCCATACGCAGTATTTT. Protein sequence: CASSLWGAGQGPHTQYF.

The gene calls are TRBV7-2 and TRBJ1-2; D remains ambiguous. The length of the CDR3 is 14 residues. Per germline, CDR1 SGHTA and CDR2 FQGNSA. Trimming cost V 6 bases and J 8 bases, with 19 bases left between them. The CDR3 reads CASRLGPAGRGYTF. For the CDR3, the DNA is TGTGCCAGCAGACTTGGACCGGCGGGGAGAGGCTACACCTTC.

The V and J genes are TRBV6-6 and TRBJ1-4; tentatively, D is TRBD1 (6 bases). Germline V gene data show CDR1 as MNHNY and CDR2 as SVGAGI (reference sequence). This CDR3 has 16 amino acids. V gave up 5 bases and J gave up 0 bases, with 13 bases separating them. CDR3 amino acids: CASSAGATSTNEKLFF. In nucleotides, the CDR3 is TGTGCCAGCAGTGCGGGGGCAACATCAACTAATGAAAAACTGTTTTTT.

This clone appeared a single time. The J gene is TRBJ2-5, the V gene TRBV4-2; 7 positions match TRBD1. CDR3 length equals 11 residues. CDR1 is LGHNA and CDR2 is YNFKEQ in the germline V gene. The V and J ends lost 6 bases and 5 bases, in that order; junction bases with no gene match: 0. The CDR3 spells CASRQGETQYF. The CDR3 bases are TGTGCCAGCAGACAGGGGGAGACCCAGTACTTC.

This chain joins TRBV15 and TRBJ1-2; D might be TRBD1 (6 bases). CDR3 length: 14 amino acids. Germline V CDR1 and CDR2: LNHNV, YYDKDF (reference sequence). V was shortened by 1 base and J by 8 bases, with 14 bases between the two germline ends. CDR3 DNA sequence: TGTGCCACCAGCAGAGTAGGGGGGGTAGAAGGCTACACCTTC. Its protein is CATSRVGGVEGYTF.

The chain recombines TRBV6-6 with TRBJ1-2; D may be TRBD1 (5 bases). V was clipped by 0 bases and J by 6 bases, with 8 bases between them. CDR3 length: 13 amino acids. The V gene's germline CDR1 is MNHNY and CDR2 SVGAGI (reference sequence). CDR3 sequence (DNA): TGTGCCAGCAGTTACTCATCGGGGGATGGCTACACCTTC. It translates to CASSYSSGDGYTF.

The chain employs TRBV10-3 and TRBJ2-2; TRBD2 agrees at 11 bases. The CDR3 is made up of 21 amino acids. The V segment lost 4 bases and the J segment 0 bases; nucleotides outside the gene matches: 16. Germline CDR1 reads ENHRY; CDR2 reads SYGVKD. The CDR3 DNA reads TGTGCCATCAGTGGCCGGGGACTAGCGGAAACGGGGGCCCCGAACACCGGGGAGCTGTTTTTT. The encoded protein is CAISGRGLAETGAPNTGELFF.

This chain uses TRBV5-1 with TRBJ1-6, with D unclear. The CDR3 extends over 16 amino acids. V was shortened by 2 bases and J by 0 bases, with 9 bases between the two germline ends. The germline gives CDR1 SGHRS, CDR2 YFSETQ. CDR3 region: CASSFAGSSYNSPLHF. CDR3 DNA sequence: TGCGCCAGCAGCTTCGCCGGGAGCTCCTATAATTCACCCCTCCACTTT. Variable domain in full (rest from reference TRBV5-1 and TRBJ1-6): KAGVTQTPRYLIKTRGQQVTLSCSPISGHRSVSWYQQTPGQGLQFLFEYFSETQRNKGNFPGRFSGRQFSNSRSEMNVSTLELGDSALYLCASSFAGSSYNSPLHFGNGTRLTVT.